Below are 29 T cell receptor beta chains sequenced from a single sample in a study of shared clonotypes between healthy human individuals. Sequencing was performed with immunoSEQ multiplex PCR; in TCRdb, only in-frame clones are kept and a portion is missing. The sample carries approximately 1,500,000 clones, 95% to 99% recorded once. Sequencing was performed on naive CD4+ T cells sorted from blood. Subset given: CD45RA+ positively selected. The receptors originated from a man aged 25-40 years in good health.

V and J are TRBV27 and TRBJ2-1; the match to TRBD2 covers 13 bases. Trimming at V came to 4 bases and at J to 7 bases, leaving 7 bases not matched to a gene. The CDR3 totals 16 residues. Germline V gene sequence: CDR1 MNHEY, CDR2 SMNVEV (reference sequence). CDR3 DNA sequence: TGTGCCAGCAGTTCCCGGACTAGCGGGAGATTGAATGAGCAGTTCTTC. Translation: CASSSRTSGRLNEQFF.

This clone was seen once. The V call is TRBV5-4, the J call TRBJ2-1; 14 bases map to TRBD2. V lost 3 bases and J lost 5; bases outside the gene matches: 4. The CDR3 sequence is 16 residues long. Looked up from germline, CDR1 is SGHNT and CDR2 is YYREEE (reference sequence). The chain's CDR3 is CASSWGLAGEDNEQFF. Here the CDR3 DNA reads TGTGCCAGCAGCTGGGGACTAGCGGGAGAGGACAATGAGCAGTTCTTC.

The chain combines TRBV19 with TRBJ2-5; unclear D gene. The CDR3 consists of 12 residues. Germline V lookup: CDR1 LNHDA, CDR2 SQIVND (reference sequence). Deletions cut 7 bases from V and 6 bases from J, with 12 bases between. For the CDR3, the DNA is TGTGCCAGTAACGATCCGAGTAAGACCCAGTACTTC. This codes for CASNDPSKTQYF.

Concerning this clone itself: Other DNA variants within this sample encode the same CDR3. The chain recombines TRBV5-1 with TRBJ2-3; 11 nucleotides match TRBD2. With 2 bases clipped from V and 6 bases from J, the junction kept 2 bases outside the gene matches. The CDR3 contains 14 residues. The germline V gene has CDR1 SGHRS and CDR2 YFSETQ. The CDR3 reads CASSLGTSGDTQYF. CDR3 sequence (DNA): TGCGCCAGCAGCTTAGGGACTAGCGGCGATACGCAGTATTTT.

The chain combines TRBV5-4 with TRBJ2-1; D ambiguous. Germline CDR1 is SGHNT and CDR2 is YYREEE (reference sequence). Trimming removed 1 base at V and 5 bases at J, with 13 bases between. This CDR3 contains 15 residues. CDR3 coding DNA: TGTGCCAGCAGCTTGCCCAGGTCAATAAACAATGAGCAGTTCTTC. As protein: CASSLPRSINNEQFF.

The chain couples TRBV7-7 to TRBJ2-5; tentatively, D is TRBD1 (6 bases). This CDR3 is 13 amino acids long. Germline CDR1 reads SSHAT; CDR2 reads FNYEAQ (reference sequence). V lost 5 bases and J 2 bases, leaving 9 bases between the germline ends. CDR3 region: CASSRTVQETQYF. Here the CDR3 DNA reads TGTGCCAGCAGCCGGACAGTGCAAGAGACCCAGTACTTC.

The V gene is TRBV18, the J gene TRBJ1-5; tentatively, D is TRBD1 (6 bases). Between the trimmed V and J ends, which lost 0 bases and 1 base, there was a span of 10 bases. Germline V gene sequence: CDR1 KGHSH, CDR2 LQKENI. This CDR3 comprises 16 residues. The CDR3 loop reads CASSPPGTISNQPQHF. The CDR3 DNA reads as TGTGCCAGCTCACCACCAGGGACAATAAGCAATCAGCCCCAGCATTTT.

The chain has TRBV18 and TRBJ1-2, with 7 bases fitting TRBD1. The J segment lost 4 bases and the V segment lost 3 bases, leaving 11 bases of the junction unmatched. The germline V gene has CDR1 KGHSH and CDR2 LQKENI. The CDR3 extends over 16 amino acids. CDR3 bases: TGTGCCAGCTCACCCCAGACAGGGATCGGGATCTATGGCTACACCTTC. As protein: CASSPQTGIGIYGYTF.

The chain combines TRBV10-2 with TRBJ1-2; D gene unclear. Germline V gene sequence: CDR1 WSHSY, CDR2 SAAADI. The CDR3 length is 15 residues. The V end lost 2 bases, the J end lost 4 bases, and 14 bases lay between the germline ends. DNA of the CDR3: TGCGCCAGCAGTGAGACCCCCGCGGGCCCCTATGGCTACACCTTC. It encodes CASSETPAGPYGYTF.

The chain carries TRBV7-9 and TRBJ2-7, with a tentative D call TRBD2 (7 bases). Trimming stripped 5 bases from V and 0 bases from J, with 14 bases between. Germline V gene data show CDR1 as SEHNR and CDR2 as FQNEAQ (reference sequence). There are 15 residues in the CDR3. CDR3 sequence: CASSPRGEGSYEQYF. The CDR3 DNA reads TGTGCCAGCAGCCCGAGGGGGGAGGGCTCCTACGAGCAGTACTTC.

Concerning this clone itself: At one of its ends the junction is not consistent with the germline gene, which may arise from a read error. The genes are TRBV11-2 and TRBJ1-5, with 7 nucleotides matching TRBD1. Germline-derived CDR1 and CDR2 are SGHAT and FQNNGV. This CDR3 is 14 amino acids long. The CDR3 DNA reads as TGTGCCAGCAGCCTAGACAGGGAGTTTCAGCCCCAGCATTTT. As protein: CASSLDREFQPQHF.

The chain combines TRBV2 with TRBJ2-1; 10 nucleotides match TRBD1. This CDR3 is built from 15 residues. The germline V gene encodes CDR1 SNHLY and CDR2 FYNNEI. V shed 5 bases and J 5 bases; nucleotides not matched to a gene: 6. CDR3 nucleotide sequence: TGTGCCAGCAGTCGACGACAGGGGGCGAACAATGAGCAGTTCTTC. This gives the protein CASSRRQGANNEQFF. Based on the CDR3 plus reference TRBV2 and TRBJ2-1, the full variable domain is EPEVTQTPSHQVTQMGQEVILRCVPISNHLYFYWYRQILGQKVEFLVSFYNNEISEKSEIFDDQFSVERPDGSNFTLKIRSTKLEDSAMYFCASSRRQGANNEQFFGPGTRLTVL.

The chain uses TRBV6-4 and TRBJ2-2; tentatively, D is TRBD1 (6 bases). There are 15 residues in the CDR3. Germline V CDR1 and CDR2: MRHNA, SNTAGT. Trimming stripped 0 bases from V and 1 base from J, with 6 bases between. CDR3 sequence: CASSDSTGNTGELFF. The CDR3 DNA is TGTGCCAGCAGTGACTCGACAGGGAACACCGGGGAGCTGTTTTTT.

The V call is TRBV7-9, the J call TRBJ2-1; 8 bases agree with TRBD2. The CDR3 is 16 residues long. Trimming at V came to 5 bases and at J to 1 base, leaving 7 bases not matched to a gene. Germline V gene lookup returns CDR1 SEHNR and CDR2 FQNEAQ (reference sequence). The CDR3, as DNA: TGTGCCAGCAGCCCGCTAGCGGGCGCATCCTACAATGAGCAGTTCTTC. This codes for CASSPLAGASYNEQFF.

The genes are TRBV5-4 and TRBJ2-6; D is uncertain. Germline V gives CDR1 SGHNT, CDR2 YYREEE (reference sequence). Trimming removed 2 bases from V and 0 bases from J, with 6 bases in between. The CDR3 sequence is 15 residues long. CDR3 nucleotides: TGTGCCAGCAGCTTAACACTCTCTGGGGCCAACGTCCTGACTTTC. Amino acid sequence: CASSLTLSGANVLTF.

This clone appeared a single time. The chain recombines TRBV18 with TRBJ1-2, with D unclear. Trimming shortened V by 3 bases and J by 4 bases, and 15 bases separated the two germline ends. CDR3 length equals 15 residues. From germline, CDR1 is KGHSH and CDR2 LQKENI. The CDR3: CASSPGWREGYGYTF. Here the CDR3 DNA reads TGTGCCAGCTCACCCGGGTGGAGGGAAGGCTATGGCTACACCTTC.

This chain connects TRBV11-3 to TRBJ2-5; no firm D call. CDR3 length: 13 residues. The germline V and J ends were trimmed by 6 bases and 4 bases, with 12 bases remaining between them. Per the germline V gene, CDR1 is SGHNT and CDR2 is YENEEA. CDR3 DNA sequence: TGTGCCAGCAGTATCCGCCATGGAGAGACCCAGTACTTC. Translated, it gives CASSIRHGETQYF.

V gene TRBV5-1 combines with J gene TRBJ2-7; TRBD2 matches at 10 bases. Germline V CDR1 and CDR2: SGHRS, YFSETQ. CDR3 length: 15 amino acids. J was trimmed by 6 bases and V by 0 bases; bases with no gene match: 6. CDR3 amino acids: CASSLVELAGAEQYF. DNA of the CDR3: TGCGCCAGCAGCTTGGTTGAGCTAGCGGGGGCCGAGCAGTACTTC.

The chain employs TRBV19 and TRBJ1-1; the match to TRBD1 covers 7 bases. V dropped 1 base and J dropped 4; count of bases not matched to a gene: 9. Looked up from germline, CDR1 is LNHDA and CDR2 is SQIVND (reference sequence). CDR3 length equals 16 residues. This CDR3 is CASSIAPQGRFTEAFF. As DNA, the CDR3 is TGTGCCAGTAGTATAGCCCCACAGGGGAGGTTCACTGAAGCTTTCTTT.

CDR3 sequence (DNA): TGTGCCAGCAGCAGCAAGGACGGAACACTTCTTAACTATGGCTACACCTTC. As protein: CASSSKDGTLLNYGYTF. This chain uses TRBV7-9 with TRBJ1-2; D is ambiguous. This CDR3 comprises 17 residues. Per germline, CDR1 SEHNR and CDR2 FQNEAQ (reference sequence). The V and J ends lost 5 bases and 1 base respectively, with 20 bases between them.

The J gene is TRBJ2-1, the V gene TRBV28, with 8 bases fitting TRBD1. Per germline, CDR1 MDHEN and CDR2 SYDVKM. V dropped 2 bases and J dropped 7; count of bases not matched to a gene: 10. The CDR3 loop spans 16 amino acids. The DNA of the CDR3 is TGTGCCAGCAGTTTAGCAGGACAGGGAGGTCCGAATGAGCAGTTCTTC. Its translation: CASSLAGQGGPNEQFF.

This chain connects TRBV6-1 to TRBJ1-5; perhaps TRBD1 as D (5 bases). The CDR3 runs to 13 residues. With 6 bases removed from V and 1 base from J, the gap between germline ends came to 7 bases. Germline CDR1 and CDR2: MNHNS and SASEGT. The CDR3 spells CASSYRSNQPQHF. CDR3 bases: TGTGCCAGCAGCTACAGGAGCAATCAGCCCCAGCATTTT.

The chain carries TRBV28 and TRBJ1-2; 9 positions agree with TRBD1. Germline V gives CDR1 MDHEN, CDR2 SYDVKM. V was pared by 2 bases and J by 5 bases, with 6 bases of the junction left unmatched. The CDR3 covers 15 residues. CDR3: CASSLTGGFLYGYTF. CDR3 DNA: TGTGCCAGCAGTTTAACAGGGGGCTTTCTGTATGGCTACACCTTC.

On this clone: Other DNA sequences in this sample translate to the same CDR3. The chain couples TRBV7-2 to TRBJ2-2; no definite D call. Trimming removed 1 base from V and 4 bases from J, with 7 bases in between. CDR1 and CDR2 (germline): SGHTA, FQGNSA. This CDR3 comprises 14 residues. The CDR3 region has the DNA TGTGCCAGCAGCTTAGTGAGTCTCACCGGGGAGCTGTTTTTT. Protein sequence: CASSLVSLTGELFF.

This chain links TRBV2 with TRBJ2-3; 9 bases line up with TRBD2. The ends lost 7 bases at V and 7 bases at J; junction bases unmatched: 15. The CDR3 length is 16 residues. CDR1 and CDR2 (germline): SNHLY, FYNNEI. CDR3 loop: CASTPVIAGVGHTQYF. Here the CDR3 DNA reads TGTGCCAGCACCCCCGTAATAGCGGGAGTCGGGCATACGCAGTATTTT.

The V call is TRBV7-3, the J call TRBJ1-5; D remains unclear. This CDR3 comprises 13 residues. CDR1 is SGHTA, CDR2 FQGTGA, per germline. V lost 0 bases, J lost 3 bases, and 3 bases lay in between. The CDR3 region has the DNA TGTGCCAGCAGCTTAACCTTCAATCAGCCCCAGCATTTT. Its protein product is CASSLTFNQPQHF.

This rearrangement joins TRBV5-1 to TRBJ2-7; maybe TRBD2 (6 bases). V was pared by 3 bases and J by 7 bases, with 17 bases between. Per germline, CDR1 SGHRS and CDR2 YFSETQ. The CDR3 covers 14 residues. The CDR3 DNA sequence: TGCGCCAGCAGCTCTAGCGCGACAAAGGGGGAGCAGTACTTC. It is translated as CASSSSATKGEQYF.

This clone was counted once. This chain connects TRBV27 to TRBJ2-7; 8 bases map to TRBD1. The CDR3 sequence is 17 residues long. Germline-derived CDR1 and CDR2 are MNHEY and SMNVEV (reference sequence). The V gene end was trimmed by 4 bases and the J gene end by 0 bases; junction bases not matched to a gene: 11. The CDR3 spells CASSSRLGQGNSYEQYF. CDR3 DNA: TGTGCCAGCAGTTCTCGCCTCGGACAGGGTAACTCCTACGAGCAGTACTTC.

The J gene is TRBJ2-1, the V gene TRBV11-3, with 10 bases aligning to TRBD2. With 5 bases clipped from V and 9 bases from J, the junction kept 19 bases outside the gene matches. The CDR3 sequence is 18 residues long. Germline loops: CDR1 SGHNT, CDR2 YENEEA. The CDR3 bases are TGTGCCAGCAGCGTGGTTACCGGGACTAGCGTCGGGCTTGGTGAGCAGTTCTTC. Translating it yields CASSVVTGTSVGLGEQFF.